This paragraph reports one TCR beta chain. Its antigen is currently unknown. Trimming at V came to 2 bases and at J to 9 bases, leaving 5 bases not matched to a gene. This CDR3 has 14 amino acids. CDR1 is MNHNY and CDR2 is SVGAGI in the germline V gene (reference sequence). The sample belongs to a study of cytomegalovirus exposure and HLA in healthy donors. Overall study findings and caveats: Among TCR beta chains, those listed as cytomegalovirus-associated numbered around 180. Analysis was carried out at a later point, and it linked a missense DCLRE1C variant to TCR beta V- and J-gene trimming.

The PCR was carried out with 60 Vbeta primers and 13 Jbeta primers. Libraries were prepared by immunoSEQ multiplex PCR; TCRdb keeps only in-frame clonotypes and omits some of them. The sample carries about 140,000 clones, 76% recorded once. The sequencing sample was made of PBMCs. V and J are TRBV6-6 and TRBJ1-2; 11 bases agree with TRBD1. The sequence was obtained from a man aged 18 to 35 in good health and CMV-seronegative. CDR3 protein: CASSYVGTGGSYTF. Here the CDR3 DNA reads TGTGCCAGCAGTTACGTAGGGACAGGGGGGAGCTACACCTTC.